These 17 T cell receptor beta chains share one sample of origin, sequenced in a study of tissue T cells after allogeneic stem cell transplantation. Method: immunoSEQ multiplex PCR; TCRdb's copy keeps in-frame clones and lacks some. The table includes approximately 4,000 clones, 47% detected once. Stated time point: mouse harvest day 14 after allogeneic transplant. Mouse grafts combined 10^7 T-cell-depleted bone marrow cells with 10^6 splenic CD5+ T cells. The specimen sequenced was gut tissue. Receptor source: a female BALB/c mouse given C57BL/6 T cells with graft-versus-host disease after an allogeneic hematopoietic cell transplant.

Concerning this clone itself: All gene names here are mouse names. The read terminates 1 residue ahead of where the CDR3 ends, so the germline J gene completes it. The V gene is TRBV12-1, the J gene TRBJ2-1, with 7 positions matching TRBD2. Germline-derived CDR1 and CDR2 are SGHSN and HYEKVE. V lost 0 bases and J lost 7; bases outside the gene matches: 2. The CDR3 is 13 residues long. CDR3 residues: CASSLETGAEQFF. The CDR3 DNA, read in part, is TGTGCCAGCTCTCTCGAGACTGGGGCTGAGCAGTTC.

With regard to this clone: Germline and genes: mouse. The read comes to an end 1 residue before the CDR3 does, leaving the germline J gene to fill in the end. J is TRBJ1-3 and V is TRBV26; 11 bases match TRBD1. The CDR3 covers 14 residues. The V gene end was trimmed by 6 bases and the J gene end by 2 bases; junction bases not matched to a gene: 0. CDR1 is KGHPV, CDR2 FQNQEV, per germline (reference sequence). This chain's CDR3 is CASRDRGPGNTLYF. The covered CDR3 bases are TGTGCCAGCAGGGACAGGGGGCCTGGAAATACGCTCTAT.

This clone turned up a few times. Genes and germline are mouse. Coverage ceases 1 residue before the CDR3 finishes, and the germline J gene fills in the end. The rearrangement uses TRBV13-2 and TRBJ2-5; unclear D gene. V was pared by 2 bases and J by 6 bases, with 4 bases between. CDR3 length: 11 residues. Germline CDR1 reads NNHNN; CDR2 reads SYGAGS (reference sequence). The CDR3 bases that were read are TGTGCCAGCGGTGACCGGGACACCCAGTAC. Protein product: CASGDRDTQY. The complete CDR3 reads CASGDRDTQYF.

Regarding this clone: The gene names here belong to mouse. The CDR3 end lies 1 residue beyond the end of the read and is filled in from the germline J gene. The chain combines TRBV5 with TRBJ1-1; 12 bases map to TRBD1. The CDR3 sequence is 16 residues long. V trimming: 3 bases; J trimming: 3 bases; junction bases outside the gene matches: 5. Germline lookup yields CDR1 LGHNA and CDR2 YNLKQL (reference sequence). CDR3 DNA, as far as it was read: TGTGCCAGCAGCCAGGGGACAGGGGGCGCGGACACAGAAGTCTTC. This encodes CASSQGTGGADTEVF. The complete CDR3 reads CASSQGTGGADTEVFF.

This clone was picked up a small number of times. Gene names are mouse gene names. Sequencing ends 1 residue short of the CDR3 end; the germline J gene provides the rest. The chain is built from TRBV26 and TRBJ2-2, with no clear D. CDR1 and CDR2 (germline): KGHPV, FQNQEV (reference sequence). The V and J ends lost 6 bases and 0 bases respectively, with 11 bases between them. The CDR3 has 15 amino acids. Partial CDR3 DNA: TGTGCCAGCAGCCCTGGACCGGCAAACACCGGGCAGCTCTAC. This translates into CASSPGPANTGQLY. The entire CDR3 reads CASSPGPANTGQLYF.

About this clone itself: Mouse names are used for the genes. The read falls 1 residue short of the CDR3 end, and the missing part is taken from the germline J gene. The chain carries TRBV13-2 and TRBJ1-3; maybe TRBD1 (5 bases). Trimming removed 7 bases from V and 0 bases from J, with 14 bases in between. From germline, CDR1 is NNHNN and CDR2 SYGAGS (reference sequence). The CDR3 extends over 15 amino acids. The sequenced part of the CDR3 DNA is TGTGCCAGCAGTGGGGGGTCCCATTCTGGAAATACGCTCTAT. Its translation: CASSGGSHSGNTLY. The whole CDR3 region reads CASSGGSHSGNTLYF.

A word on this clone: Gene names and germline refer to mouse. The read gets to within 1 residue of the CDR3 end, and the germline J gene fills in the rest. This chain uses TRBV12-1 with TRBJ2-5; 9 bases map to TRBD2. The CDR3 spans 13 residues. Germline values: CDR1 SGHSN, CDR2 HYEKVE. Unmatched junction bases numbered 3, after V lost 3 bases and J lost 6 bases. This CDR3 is CASSTGTGDTQYF. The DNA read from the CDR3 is TGTGCCAGCTCTACCGGGACTGGGGACACCCAGTAC.

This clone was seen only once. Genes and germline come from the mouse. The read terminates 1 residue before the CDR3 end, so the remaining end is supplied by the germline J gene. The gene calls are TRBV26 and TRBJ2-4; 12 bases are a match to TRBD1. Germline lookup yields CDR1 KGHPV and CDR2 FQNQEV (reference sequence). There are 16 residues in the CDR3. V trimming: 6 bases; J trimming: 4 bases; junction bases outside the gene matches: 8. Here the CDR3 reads CASSPGTGGAENTLYF. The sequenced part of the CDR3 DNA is TGTGCCAGCAGCCCCGGGACAGGGGGCGCGGAAAACACCTTGTAC. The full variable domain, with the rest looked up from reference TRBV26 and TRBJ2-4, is NSKVIQTPRYLVKGQGQKAKMRCIPEKGHPVVFWYQQNKNNEFKFLINFQNQEVLQQIDMTEKRFSAECPSNSPCSLEIQSSEAGDSALYLCASSPGTGGAENTLYFGAGTRLSVL.

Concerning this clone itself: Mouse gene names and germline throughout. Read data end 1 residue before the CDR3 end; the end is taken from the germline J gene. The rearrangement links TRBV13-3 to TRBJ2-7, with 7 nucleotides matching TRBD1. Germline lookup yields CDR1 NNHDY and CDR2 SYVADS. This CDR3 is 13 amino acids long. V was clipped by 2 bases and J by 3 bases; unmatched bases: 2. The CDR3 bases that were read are TGTGCCAGCAGTGACAGGGACAGCTATGAACAGTAC. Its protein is CASSDRDSYEQY. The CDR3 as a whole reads CASSDRDSYEQYF.

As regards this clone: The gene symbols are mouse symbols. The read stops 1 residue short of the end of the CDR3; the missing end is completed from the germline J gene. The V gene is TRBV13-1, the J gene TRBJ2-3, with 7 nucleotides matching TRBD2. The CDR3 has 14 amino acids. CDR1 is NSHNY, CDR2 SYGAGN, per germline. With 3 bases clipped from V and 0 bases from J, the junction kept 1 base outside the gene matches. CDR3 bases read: TGTGCCAGCAGTGTGGGACTGAGTGCAGAAACGCTGTAT. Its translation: CASSVGLSAETLY. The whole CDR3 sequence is CASSVGLSAETLYF.

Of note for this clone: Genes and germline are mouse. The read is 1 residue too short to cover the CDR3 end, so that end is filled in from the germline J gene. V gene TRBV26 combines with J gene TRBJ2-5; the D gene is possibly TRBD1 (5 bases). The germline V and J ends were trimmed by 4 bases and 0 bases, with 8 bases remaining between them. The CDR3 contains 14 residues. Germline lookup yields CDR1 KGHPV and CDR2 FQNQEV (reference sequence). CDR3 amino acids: CASSPTVNQDTQYF. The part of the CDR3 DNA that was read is TGTGCCAGCAGTCCGACAGTTAACCAAGACACCCAGTAC.

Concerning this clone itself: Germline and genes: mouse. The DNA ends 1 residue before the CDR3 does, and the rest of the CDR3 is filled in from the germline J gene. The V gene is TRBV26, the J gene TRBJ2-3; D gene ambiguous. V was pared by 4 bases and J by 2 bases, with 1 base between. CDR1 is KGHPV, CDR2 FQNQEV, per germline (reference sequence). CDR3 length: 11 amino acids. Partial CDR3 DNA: TGTGCCAGCAGTCCTGCAGAAACGCTGTAT. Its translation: CASSPAETLY. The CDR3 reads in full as CASSPAETLYF.

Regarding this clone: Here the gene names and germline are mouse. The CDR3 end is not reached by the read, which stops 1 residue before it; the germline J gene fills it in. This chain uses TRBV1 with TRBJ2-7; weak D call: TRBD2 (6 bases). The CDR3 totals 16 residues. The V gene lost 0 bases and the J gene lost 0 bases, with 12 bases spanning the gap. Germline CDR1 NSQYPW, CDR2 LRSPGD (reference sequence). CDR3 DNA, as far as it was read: TGCACCTGCAGTGCAGATCAGCTGGGACTCTCCTATGAACAGTAC. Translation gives CTCSADQLGLSYEQY. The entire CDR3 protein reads CTCSADQLGLSYEQYF.

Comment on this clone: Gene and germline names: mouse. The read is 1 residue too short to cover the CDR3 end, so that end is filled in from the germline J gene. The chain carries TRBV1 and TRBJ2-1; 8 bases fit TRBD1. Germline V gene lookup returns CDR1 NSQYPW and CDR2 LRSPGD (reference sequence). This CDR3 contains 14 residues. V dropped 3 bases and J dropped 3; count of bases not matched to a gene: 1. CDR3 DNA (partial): TGCACCTGCAGTGCTCAGGGGGCCTATGCTGAGCAGTTC. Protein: CTCSAQGAYAEQF. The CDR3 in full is CTCSAQGAYAEQFF.

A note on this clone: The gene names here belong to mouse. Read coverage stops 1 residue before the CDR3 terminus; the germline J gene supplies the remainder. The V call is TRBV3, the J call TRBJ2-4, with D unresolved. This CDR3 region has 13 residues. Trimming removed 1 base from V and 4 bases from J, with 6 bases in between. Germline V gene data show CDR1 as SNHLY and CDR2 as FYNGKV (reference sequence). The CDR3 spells CASSLVQKNTLYF. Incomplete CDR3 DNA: TGTGCCAGCAGCTTAGTCCAGAAAAACACCTTGTAC.

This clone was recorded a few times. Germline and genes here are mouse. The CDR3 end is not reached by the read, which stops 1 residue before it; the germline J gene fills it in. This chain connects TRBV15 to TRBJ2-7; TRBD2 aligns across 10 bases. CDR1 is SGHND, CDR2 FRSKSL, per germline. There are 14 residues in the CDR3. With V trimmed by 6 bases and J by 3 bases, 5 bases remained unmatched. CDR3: CASRPLGGRYEQYF. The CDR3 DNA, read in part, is TGTGCCAGCAGGCCTCTGGGGGGGCGCTATGAACAGTAC.

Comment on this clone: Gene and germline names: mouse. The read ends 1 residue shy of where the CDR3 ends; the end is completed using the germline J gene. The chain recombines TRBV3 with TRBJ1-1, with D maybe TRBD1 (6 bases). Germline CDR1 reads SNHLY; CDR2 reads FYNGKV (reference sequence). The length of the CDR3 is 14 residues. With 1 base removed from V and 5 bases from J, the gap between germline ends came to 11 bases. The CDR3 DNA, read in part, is TGTGCCAGCAGCTTAGAGTGGGGGCGGACAGAAGTCTTC. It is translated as CASSLEWGRTEVF. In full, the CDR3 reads CASSLEWGRTEVFF.